The rows below give T cell receptor beta chains drawn from one sample of a study of T and B cells in COVID-19 patients. TCRdb re-called the multiplex PCR reads through MiXCR, storing one row per CDR3 protein. This table has around 8,000 distinct CDR3 sequences, approximately 25% appearing once. The sequenced material came from blood. The receptors were sampled from a human donor with active COVID-19. Both conserved end residues are part of each CDR3. D genes are given only for firm matches. Clone size is shown for a subset of rows, as once, few, many or a class of expanded clone.

TRBV29-1	TRBJ2-5	NA	TRBD2	TGCAGCGTTGAGGACCCCCTAGCGGGAGCAGGGGAGACCCAGTACTTC	CSVEDPLAGAGETQYF
TRBV27	TRBJ1-6	NA	NA	TGTGCCAGCAGCCGCAATAATTCACCCCTCCACTTT	CASSRNNSPLHF
TRBV6-1	TRBJ2-5	many	NA	TGTGCCAGCAGTGCCAAACGTCAAGAGACCCAGTACTTC	CASSAKRQETQYF
TRBV27	TRBJ1-6	few	TRBD1	TGTGCCAGCAGAGACCCAAGGGAGACAGGGGGCTATAATTCACCCCTCCACTTT	CASRDPRETGGYNSPLHF
TRBV19	TRBJ2-7	medium-sized	NA	TGTGCCAGTAGTATAGCTCTCGGGGTAAGCTACGAGCAGTACTTC	CASSIALGVSYEQYF
TRBV13	TRBJ2-2	many	NA	TGTGCCAGCAGCAACTACGCCGGGGAGCTGTTTTTT	CASSNYAGELFF
TRBV19	TRBJ2-2	medium-sized	NA	TGTGCCAGTAGTACCCGGTTCCCGAACACCGGGGAGCTGTTTTTT	CASSTRFPNTGELFF
TRBV6-4	TRBJ2-1	few	TRBD2	TGTGCCAGCAGTGATAGGAGCGGGGGGGCCCATGAGCAGTTCTTC	CASSDRSGGAHEQFF
TRBV12-3/TRBV12-4	TRBJ2-1	many	NA	TGTGCCAGCAGTGGGGACACCTCCTATGAGCAGTTCTTC	CASSGDTSYEQFF
TRBV20-1	TRBJ2-5	NA	NA	TGCAGTGCCAAGGGGCCTTCCAAGACCCAGTACTTC	CSAKGPSKTQYF
TRBV6-6	TRBJ2-1	few	TRBD2	TGTGCCAGCAGAACGAGCGGGGGGGCCGCGTTCTTC	CASRTSGGAAFF
TRBV19	TRBJ2-1	medium-sized	TRBD1	TGTGCCAGTAGTATAGATGGGACAGGGGGAAAGAATGAGCAGTTCTTC	CASSIDGTGGKNEQFF
TRBV12-3/TRBV12-4	TRBJ2-5	few	NA	TGTGCCAGCAGTTTACAGGGACACCGAGGGGAGACCCAGTACTTC	CASSLQGHRGETQYF
TRBV6-2/TRBV6-3	TRBJ2-2	few	NA	TGTGCCAGCAGTTACAACACCGGGGAGCTGTTTTTT	CASSYNTGELFF
TRBV5-6	TRBJ2-1	NA	NA	TGTGCCAGCAGCTTACTCAGTATAGCCAATGAGCAGTTCTTC	CASSLLSIANEQFF
TRBV5-1	TRBJ2-5	few	NA	TGCGCCAGCAGCTCACTTTCTTCGGAGACCCAGTACTTC	CASSSLSSETQYF
TRBV19	TRBJ1-2	medium-sized	NA	TGTGCCAGTAGTATAACCGGGGGCTATGGCTACACCTTC	CASSITGGYGYTF
TRBV6-5	TRBJ1-1	NA	TRBD1	TGTGCCAGCAGTTACTCGACACGGGACAGGGGGCAGGACACTGAAGCTTTCTTT	CASSYSTRDRGQDTEAFF
TRBV6-2/TRBV6-3	TRBJ2-1	NA	TRBD1	TGTGCCAGCAGTGGGACAGGGGGCTCGTACAATGAGCAGTTCTTC	CASSGTGGSYNEQFF
TRBV10-3	TRBJ1-1	few	TRBD1	TGTGCCATCAGTGCGACAGGGTCTGTTGAAGCTTTCTTT	CAISATGSVEAFF
TRBV11-1	TRBJ2-5	medium-sized	NA	TGTGCCAGCAGCTTAGCTGCCTGGGACCAGCGGACCCAGTACTTC	CASSLAAWDQRTQYF
TRBV15	TRBJ2-5	medium-sized	TRBD2	TGTGCCACCAGCGACTACAAGCGGGGGATGGAGACCCAGTACTTC	CATSDYKRGMETQYF
TRBV29-1	TRBJ2-1	large	TRBD2	TGCAGCGCTAGGACTAGCGGGGTAAATGAGCAGTTCTTC	CSARTSGVNEQFF
TRBV12-3/TRBV12-4	TRBJ1-6	NA	NA	TGTGCCAGCAGTTTAGGGGGCTGGTCACCCCTCCACTTT	CASSLGGWSPLHF
TRBV20-1	TRBJ2-6	few	NA	TGCAGTGCTAGAGAAAGCCTAAGAGGGCTTCCGGGGGCCAACGTCCTGACTTTC	CSARESLRGLPGANVLTF
TRBV6-5	TRBJ1-6	NA	NA	TGTGCCAGCAGTTTGACAGCGTATAATTCACCCCTCCACTTT	CASSLTAYNSPLHF
TRBV15	TRBJ2-3	medium-sized	TRBD2	TGTGCCACCAGCAGAGAGCGGGGGGGCACAGATACGCAGTATTTT	CATSRERGGTDTQYF
TRBV5-6	TRBJ1-1	few	NA	TGTGCCAGCAGCTTGTCGGGGAAAGCTTTCTTT	CASSLSGKAFF
TRBV6-5	TRBJ1-1	NA	NA	TGTGCCAGCAGTTACTCGGTACCTAACACTGAAGCTTTCTTT	CASSYSVPNTEAFF
TRBV5-6	TRBJ2-7	NA	TRBD2	TGTGCCTCATGGGGAGGGCCTAGCGGGGAGCCCTACGAGCAGTACTTC	CASWGGPSGEPYEQYF
TRBV12-3/TRBV12-4	TRBJ2-1	NA	NA	TGTGCCAGCAGTTTAGCAGGGAATGGTGAGCAGTTCTTC	CASSLAGNGEQFF
TRBV19	TRBJ2-3	medium-sized	TRBD2	TGTGCCAGTAGTATGGGAGGGATTGGCACAGATACGCAGTATTTT	CASSMGGIGTDTQYF
TRBV18	TRBJ1-6	NA	NA	TGTGCCAGCTCACCAGCAGATTATAATTCACCCCTCCACTTT	CASSPADYNSPLHF
TRBV6-1	TRBJ2-7	medium-sized	TRBD2	TGTGCCAGCAGTGAAGCGCGACTAGCGGGGGTGATCTACGAGCAGTACTTC	CASSEARLAGVIYEQYF
TRBV20-1	TRBJ1-4	few	NA	TGCAGTGCCTTCGGACAGTTTGAAAAACTGTTTTTT	CSAFGQFEKLFF
TRBV11-2	TRBJ2-1	once	NA	TGTGCCAGCAGCTCCCGGGCGGGGGCCCGGAATGAGCAGTTCTTC	CASSSRAGARNEQFF
TRBV19	TRBJ1-1	medium-sized	NA	TGTGCCAGTATCGGTCGCGACGGGTGGACTGAAGCTTTCTTT	CASIGRDGWTEAFF
TRBV7-2	TRBJ2-1	NA	TRBD2	TGTGCCAGCCCCCTCGGGGGGGCGGGAGTCGTTAATGAGCAGTTCTTC	CASPLGGAGVVNEQFF
TRBV6-2/TRBV6-3	TRBJ1-5	NA	NA	TGTGCCAGCAGCCCCTCTTTTAGCAATCAGCCCCAGCATTTT	CASSPSFSNQPQHF
TRBV19	TRBJ2-1	medium-sized	TRBD2	TGTGCCAGTAGTATTGAGGCGGGAGGGCGATCCTACAATGAGCAGTTCTTC	CASSIEAGGRSYNEQFF
TRBV13	TRBJ2-5	medium-sized	TRBD2	TGTGCCAGCAGCTTAGGCCCTAGCGGCCAAGAGACCCAGTACTTC	CASSLGPSGQETQYF
TRBV5-4	TRBJ2-5	medium-sized	TRBD1	TGTGCCAGCAGCCAACGGACAGGGGGCGTAGAGACCCAGTACTTC	CASSQRTGGVETQYF
TRBV18	TRBJ2-2	NA	TRBD1	TGTGCCAGCTCACCGGATCAACAGGGGATCGGGGAGCTGTTTTTT	CASSPDQQGIGELFF
TRBV30	TRBJ1-2	many	NA	TGTGCCTGGAGTGGTCACTCTAACTATGGCTACACCTTC	CAWSGHSNYGYTF
TRBV7-6	TRBJ2-7	medium-sized	NA	TGTGCCAGCAGCTTGGAGGCCTCTTGGGAGCAGTACTTC	CASSLEASWEQYF
TRBV6-1	TRBJ2-7	NA	TRBD1	TGTGCCAGCAGCCTAGGGGACAGGGTCCCCTACGAGCAGTACTTC	CASSLGDRVPYEQYF
TRBV19	TRBJ1-2	medium-sized	NA	TGTGCCAGTAGTCCCGGGGCGAACTATGGCTACACCTTC	CASSPGANYGYTF
TRBV19	TRBJ2-6	medium-sized	NA	TGTGCCAGTAGTATATGGGGGGCTGGGGCCAACGTCCTGACTTTC	CASSIWGAGANVLTF
TRBV19	TRBJ2-7	NA	TRBD1	TGTGCCAGTAGCGGGACAGGGGCCTACGAGCAGTACTTC	CASSGTGAYEQYF
TRBV6-5	TRBJ1-2	few	NA	TGTGCCAGCACTCGAGGCGCCCCTAACTATGGCTACACCTTC	CASTRGAPNYGYTF
TRBV27	TRBJ1-2	NA	NA	TGTGCCAGCACCCCACTAGCCGGGGGGAGGGAGGGCTACACCTTC	CASTPLAGGREGYTF
TRBV24-1	TRBJ2-1	NA	TRBD2	TGTGCCACCAGTGCCGCGGGGGAGGGCACACACAATGAGCAGTTCTTC	CATSAAGEGTHNEQFF
TRBV7-9	TRBJ2-1	medium-sized	NA	TGTGCCAGCAGCTTATTTACCCCGGTGCGCAATGAGCAGTTCTTC	CASSLFTPVRNEQFF
TRBV6-4	TRBJ2-3	medium-sized	NA	TGTGCCAGCAGTGATGGGGGGACGGACACAGATACGCAGTATTTT	CASSDGGTDTDTQYF
TRBV30	TRBJ1-5	few	NA	TGTGCCTGGAGTGGGCAGGGGCGGAGGGATCAGCCCCAGCATTTT	CAWSGQGRRDQPQHF
TRBV4-3	TRBJ2-3	once	TRBD2	TGCGCCAGCAGCCAAGAGCTAGCGGGGGGGCCAGATACGCAGTATTTT	CASSQELAGGPDTQYF
TRBV11-1	TRBJ2-7	NA	NA	TGTGCCAGCAGCCGCACAGGGAACTACGAGCAGTACTTC	CASSRTGNYEQYF